This T cell receptor beta chain was profiled in a study of blood T cell repertoires in COVID-19. Study summary: Material from acute and convalescent COVID-19 was sourced from the United States, Italy and Spain. From T cells, B-cell-depleted T cells, or PBMCs came the material, which was cDNA or gDNA.

The CDR3 loop spans 15 amino acids. Germline V gene lookup returns CDR1 SGHRS and CDR2 YFSETQ. Losses at the gene ends were 3 bases for V and 0 bases for J; bases not matched to a gene: 2. Seattle's cohort entered during active infection and was followed longitudinally. As processed by the authors: Reference gene primers were amplified, and this amplification served to estimate nucleated cell counts. Produced via immunoSEQ multiplex PCR; TCRdb's table is partial and in-frame only. V and J calls and clone size are copied from that table; D and trimming were computed from the DNA. The top ten clones hold 3% of a sample with some 350,000 clones, roughly 90% of them seen once.

The chain has TRBV5-1 and TRBJ1-3, with 8 bases aligning to TRBD1. The TCR was taken from a woman between 25 and 40 years old with COVID-19, enrolled during active disease. Sequenced material: peripheral blood. Written as DNA, the CDR3 is TGCGCCAGCAGCTCGGGACAGGCCTCTGGAAACACCATATATTTT. It encodes CASSSGQASGNTIYF.